The 4 T cell receptor beta chains below come from one sample, sequenced in a study of T-cell reconstitution after alpha-beta-depleted transplantation in children. Researchers prepared the TCRbeta library using unique molecular identifiers, the study reports. TCRdb ran MiXCR on the PCR reads and lists one entry per CDR3 protein. Here the sample spans 350,000 to 400,000 distinct CDR3 sequences, approximately 12% being singletons. Sequences were derived from PBMCs, sampled from the stem cell graft. The origin of the receptors is a human donor who donated a stem cell graft to a child with Fanconi anemia.

This chain links TRBV7-8 with TRBJ2-5, with 7 bases matching TRBD2. V dropped 1 base and J dropped 9; count of bases not matched to a gene: 8. Germline V CDR1 and CDR2: SGHVS, FQNEAQ. The CDR3 length is 14 residues. For the CDR3, the DNA is TGTGCCAGCAGCTTAGTAGGTGCCGCGGGGGCCCAGTACTTC. Translation: CASSLVGAAGAQYF.

This clonotype was seen ten or more times. The chain joins TRBV6-5 to TRBJ1-4, with TRBD1 identical over 9 bases. Germline assignment: CDR1 MNHEY and CDR2 SVGAGI. This CDR3 contains 13 residues. V lost 7 bases, J lost 7 bases, and 4 bases stayed unmatched. This CDR3 reads CASTTGGSEKLFF. The CDR3 DNA reads as TGTGCCAGCACGACAGGGGGTAGTGAAAAACTGTTTTTT.

This clonotype was counted ten times or more. The gene calls are TRBV29-1 and TRBJ2-3, with a weak D call TRBD2 (7 bases). The germline V gene encodes CDR1 SQVTM and CDR2 ANQGSEA. The CDR3 has 11 amino acids. V lost 5 bases to trimming and J lost 6 bases, with 9 bases between them. The chain's CDR3 is CSVTGGDTQYF. DNA of the CDR3: TGCAGCGTTACGGGGGGCGATACGCAGTATTTT.

The chain uses TRBV21-1 and TRBJ1-1; no DNA check was done on the table's D call, TRBD1. TRBV21-1 is a pseudogene locus. The CDR3 is 19 amino acids. In DNA, the CDR3 is TGTGCCAGCAGCAAAGGAAAAGGGGGGGGGCGTAGCGTTGCGACTGAAGCTTTCTTT. Residues: CASSKGKGGGRSVATEAFF.